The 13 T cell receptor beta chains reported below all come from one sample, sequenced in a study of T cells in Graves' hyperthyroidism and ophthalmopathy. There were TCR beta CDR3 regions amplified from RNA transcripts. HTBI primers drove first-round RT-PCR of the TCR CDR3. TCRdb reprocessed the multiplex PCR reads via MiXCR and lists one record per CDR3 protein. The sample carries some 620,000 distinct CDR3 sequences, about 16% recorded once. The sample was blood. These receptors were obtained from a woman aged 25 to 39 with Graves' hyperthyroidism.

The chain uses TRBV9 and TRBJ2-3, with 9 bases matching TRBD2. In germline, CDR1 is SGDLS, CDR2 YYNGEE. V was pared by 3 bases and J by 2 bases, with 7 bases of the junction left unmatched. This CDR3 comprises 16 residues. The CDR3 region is CASSGRLAGITDTQYF. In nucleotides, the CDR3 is TGTGCCAGCAGCGGACGTCTAGCGGGAATCACAGATACGCAGTATTTT.

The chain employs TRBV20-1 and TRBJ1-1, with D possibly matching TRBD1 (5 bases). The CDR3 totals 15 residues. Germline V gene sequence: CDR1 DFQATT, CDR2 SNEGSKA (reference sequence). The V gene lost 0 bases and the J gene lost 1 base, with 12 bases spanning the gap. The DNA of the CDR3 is TGCAGTGCTAGAGACCCAGGACATAAGAACACTGAAGCTTTCTTT. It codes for CSARDPGHKNTEAFF.

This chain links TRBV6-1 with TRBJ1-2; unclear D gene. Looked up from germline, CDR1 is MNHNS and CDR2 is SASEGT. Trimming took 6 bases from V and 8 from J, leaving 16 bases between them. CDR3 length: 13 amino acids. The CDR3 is CASRPPGGRGYTF. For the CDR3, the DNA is TGTGCCAGCAGACCCCCTGGTGGGCGCGGCTACACCTTC.

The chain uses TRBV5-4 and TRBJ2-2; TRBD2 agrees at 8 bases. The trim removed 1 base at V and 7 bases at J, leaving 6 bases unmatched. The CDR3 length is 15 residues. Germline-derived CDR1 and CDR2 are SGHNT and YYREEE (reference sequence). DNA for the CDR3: TGTGCCAGCAGCTTGCAAGCGGGAGCGGTCGGGGAGCTGTTTTTT. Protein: CASSLQAGAVGELFF.

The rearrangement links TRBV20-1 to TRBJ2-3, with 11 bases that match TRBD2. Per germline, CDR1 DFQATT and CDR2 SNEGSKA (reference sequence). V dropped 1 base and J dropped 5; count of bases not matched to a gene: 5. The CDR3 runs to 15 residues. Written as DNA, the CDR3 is TGCAGTGCTAGAGTAGCGGGAGGGCGGGAAGATACGCAGTATTTT. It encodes CSARVAGGREDTQYF.

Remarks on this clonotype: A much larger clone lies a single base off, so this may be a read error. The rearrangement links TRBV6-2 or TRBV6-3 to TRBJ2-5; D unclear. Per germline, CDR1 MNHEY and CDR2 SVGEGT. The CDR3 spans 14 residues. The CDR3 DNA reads TGTGCCGGCAGTTACTCTTCAGCGTCAGAGACCCAGTACTTC. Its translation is CAGSYSSASETQYF.

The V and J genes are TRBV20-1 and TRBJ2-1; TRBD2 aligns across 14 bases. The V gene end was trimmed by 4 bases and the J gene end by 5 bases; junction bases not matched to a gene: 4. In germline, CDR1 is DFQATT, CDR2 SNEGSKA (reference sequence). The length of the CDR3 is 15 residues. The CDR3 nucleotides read TGCAGTGCTACGGGACTAGCGGGAGCCAACAATGAGCAGTTCTTC. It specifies CSATGLAGANNEQFF.

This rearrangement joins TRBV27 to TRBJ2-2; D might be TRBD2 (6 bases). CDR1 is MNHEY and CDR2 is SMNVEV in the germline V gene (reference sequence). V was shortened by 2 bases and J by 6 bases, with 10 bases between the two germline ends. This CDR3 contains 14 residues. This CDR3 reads CASSLTSWAGELFF. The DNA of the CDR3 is TGTGCCAGCAGTTTAACTAGCTGGGCCGGGGAGCTGTTTTTT.

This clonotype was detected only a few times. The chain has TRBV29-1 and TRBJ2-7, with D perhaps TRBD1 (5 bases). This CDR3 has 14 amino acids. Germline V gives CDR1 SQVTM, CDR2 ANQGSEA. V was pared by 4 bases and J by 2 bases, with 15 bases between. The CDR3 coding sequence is TGCAGCGTTGCCTCAGGGATGGGTACCTACGAGCAGTACTTC. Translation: CSVASGMGTYEQYF.

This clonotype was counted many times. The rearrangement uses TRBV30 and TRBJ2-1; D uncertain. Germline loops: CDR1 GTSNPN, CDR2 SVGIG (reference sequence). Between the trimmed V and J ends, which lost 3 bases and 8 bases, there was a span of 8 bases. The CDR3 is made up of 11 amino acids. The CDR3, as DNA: TGTGCCTGGAGGGGGAACGATGAGCAGTTCTTC. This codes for CAWRGNDEQFF.

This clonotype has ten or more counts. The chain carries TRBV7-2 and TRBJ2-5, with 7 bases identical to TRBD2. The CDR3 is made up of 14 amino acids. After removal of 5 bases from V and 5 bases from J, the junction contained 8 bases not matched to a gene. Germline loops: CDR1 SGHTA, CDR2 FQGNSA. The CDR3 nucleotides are TGTGCCAGCAGCCCTAGGAGCGGGGAGGAGACCCAGTACTTC. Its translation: CASSPRSGEETQYF. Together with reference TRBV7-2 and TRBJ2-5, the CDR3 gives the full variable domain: GAGVSQSPSNKVTEKGKDVELRCDPISGHTALYWYRQSLGQGLEFLIYFQGNSAPDKSGLPSDRFSAERTGGSVSTLTIQRTQQEDSAVYLCASSPRSGEETQYFGPGTRLLVL.

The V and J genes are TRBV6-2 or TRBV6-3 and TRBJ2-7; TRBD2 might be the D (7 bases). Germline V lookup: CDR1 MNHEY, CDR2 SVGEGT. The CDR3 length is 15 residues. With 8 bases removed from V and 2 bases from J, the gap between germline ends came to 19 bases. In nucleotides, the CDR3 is TGTGCCAGCCGGAGGGGAGGGGGGGGACCCTACGAGCAGTACTTC. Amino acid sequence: CASRRGGGGPYEQYF.

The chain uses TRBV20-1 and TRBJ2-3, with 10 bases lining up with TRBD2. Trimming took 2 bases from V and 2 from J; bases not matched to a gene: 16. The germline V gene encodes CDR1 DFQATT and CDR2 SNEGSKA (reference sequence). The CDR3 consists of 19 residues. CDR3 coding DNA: TGCAGTGCTAGACAACTCACTCCCCTAGCGGGAGTCGACACAGATACGCAGTATTTT. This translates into CSARQLTPLAGVDTDTQYF.